This record covers a single TCR beta chain. This sample was taken from a study of T cell changes during pregnancy in multiple sclerosis. Some clones are missing from TCRdb's copy, which holds only in-frame ones; the method was immunoSEQ multiplex PCR. The sample includes around 83,000 clones, just over 90% of them seen just once. The receptor was derived from a female donor with multiple sclerosis, enrolled in a pregnancy study. The sample consisted of CD4+ T cells from peripheral blood mononuclear cells, taken in the second trimester of pregnancy.

CDR3 DNA sequence: TGCGCCAGCAGCCCCCCTAGCGGGAGTAGCAAGGACGAGCAGTACTTC. It is translated as CASSPPSGSSKDEQYF. The chain couples TRBV5-1 to TRBJ2-7; 10 nucleotides agree with TRBD2. Trimming removed 4 bases from V and 5 bases from J; junction bases left unmatched: 12. From germline, CDR1 is SGHRS and CDR2 YFSETQ. The CDR3 extends over 16 amino acids.